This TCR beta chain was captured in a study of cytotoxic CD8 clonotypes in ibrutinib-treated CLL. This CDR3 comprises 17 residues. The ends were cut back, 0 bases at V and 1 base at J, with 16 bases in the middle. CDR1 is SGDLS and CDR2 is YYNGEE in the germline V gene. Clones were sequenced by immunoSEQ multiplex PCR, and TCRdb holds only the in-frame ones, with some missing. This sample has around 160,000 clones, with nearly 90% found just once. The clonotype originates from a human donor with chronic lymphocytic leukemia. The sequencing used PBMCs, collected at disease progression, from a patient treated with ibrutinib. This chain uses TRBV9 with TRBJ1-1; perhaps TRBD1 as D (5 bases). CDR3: CASSVGPRLGENTEAFF. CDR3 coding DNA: TGTGCCAGCAGCGTAGGACCTCGTCTGGGGGAGAACACTGAAGCTTTCTTT.